These 26 T cell receptor beta chains came from one sample sequenced in a study of CD8 T cell repertoires and HIV-1 epitope variants (dated by TCRdb to 2019 to 2021). Library preparation used the immunoSEQ multiplex PCR assay. TCRdb took over this immuneACCESS table, retaining in-frame rearrangements with V and J assigned. Such tables are incomplete; in checked studies, under half of the missing clones stem from an unresolved V gene, and the remainder is unexplained. The sample yields over 4,500 clones; roughly 70% were counted once. The leading ten clones occupy roughly two fifths of the sample. The antigens these receptors bind are not known. Sequenced material: cultured CD8+ T cells derived from PBMCs. Receptors originate from a male donor with HIV.

J is TRBJ1-5 and V is TRBV2, with D unclear. The V gene lost 0 bases and the J gene lost 1 base, with 19 bases spanning the gap. This CDR3 has 19 amino acids. In germline, CDR1 is SNHLY, CDR2 FYNNEI. The CDR3 nucleotides read TGTGCCAGCAGTGAAGCGCTTCTGCTCAGGACGAAGAGCAATCAGCCCCAGCATTTT. Protein sequence: CASSEALLLRTKSNQPQHF.

This clone was seen a few times. V is TRBV5-1 and J is TRBJ2-7; 9 bases fit TRBD1. The V gene's germline CDR1 is SGHRS and CDR2 YFSETQ. After removal of 0 bases from V and 5 bases from J, the junction contained 9 bases not matched to a gene. The CDR3 has 16 amino acids. The CDR3 DNA reads TGCGCCAGCAGCTTGGCAACAGGGGGCGGGATCAACGAGCAGTACTTC. Translated, it gives CASSLATGGGINEQYF.

V gene TRBV7-6 combines with J gene TRBJ2-1, with D unresolved. Trimming shortened V by 1 base and J by 9 bases, and 10 bases separated the two germline ends. The CDR3 has 13 residues. The V gene's germline CDR1 is SGHVS and CDR2 FNYEAQ. The CDR3 protein is CASSLDGASEQFF. The CDR3 nucleotides are TGTGCCAGCAGCTTAGACGGTGCCAGTGAGCAGTTCTTC.

V is TRBV28 and J is TRBJ2-7; TRBD2 aligns across 10 bases. The CDR3 is 16 amino acids. Trimming removed 5 bases from V and 2 bases from J; junction bases left unmatched: 9. Germline V lookup: CDR1 MDHEN, CDR2 SYDVKM. The CDR3 loop reads CASSPTGLATAYEQYF. Here the CDR3 DNA reads TGTGCCAGCAGTCCAACGGGACTAGCGACAGCCTACGAGCAGTACTTC. The variable domain in full, completed from reference TRBV28 and TRBJ2-7, reads DVKVTQSSRYLVKRTGEKVFLECVQDMDHENMFWYRQDPGLGLRLIYFSYDVKMKEKGDIPEGYSVSREKKERFSLILESASTNQTSMYLCASSPTGLATAYEQYFGPGTRLTVT.

This clone was counted once. The chain combines TRBV7-2 with TRBJ2-5, with D possibly matching TRBD2 (5 bases). CDR1 and CDR2 from the germline V gene are SGHTA and FQGNSA. This CDR3 is built from 14 residues. Deletions cut 6 bases from V and 5 bases from J, with 16 bases between. The CDR3 loop reads CASRQSGNLETQYF. DNA for the CDR3: TGTGCCAGCAGACAGTCGGGAAATCTGGAGACCCAGTACTTC.

This chain links TRBV7-8 with TRBJ2-1; D is uncertain. Germline values: CDR1 SGHVS, CDR2 FQNEAQ. Trimming removed 1 base at V and 0 bases at J, with 13 bases between. CDR3 length: 17 amino acids. The CDR3 spells CASSLVIGRSSYNEQFF. The CDR3 region has the DNA TGTGCCAGCAGCTTAGTAATCGGCAGGTCCTCCTACAATGAGCAGTTCTTC. Full variable domain (missing parts from reference TRBV7-8 and TRBJ2-1): GAGVSQSPRYKVAKRGQDVALRCDPISGHVSLFWYQQALGQGPEFLTYFQNEAQLDKSGLPSDRFFAERPEGSVSTLKIQRTQQEDSAVYLCASSLVIGRSSYNEQFFGPGTRLTVL.

The V and J genes are TRBV6-6 and TRBJ1-2, with 8 bases aligning to TRBD1. The germline CDR1 and CDR2 sequences are MNHNY and SVGAGI (reference sequence). The junction had 5 bases not matched to a gene; V was cut back by 4 bases and J by 7 bases. The CDR3 has 13 amino acids. The CDR3 is CASSLQGDGGYTF. In nucleotides, the CDR3 is TGTGCCAGCAGTTTACAGGGGGACGGTGGCTACACCTTC.

This chain uses TRBV28 with TRBJ2-1; 8 positions agree with TRBD2. Losses at the gene ends were 5 bases for V and 7 bases for J; bases not matched to a gene: 16. The germline gives CDR1 MDHEN, CDR2 SYDVKM. This CDR3 region has 17 residues. The CDR3 DNA is TGTGCCAGCAGTGCCACCCCGGGACTAGGGAAGCGGAATGAGCAGTTCTTC. It is translated as CASSATPGLGKRNEQFF.

The chain recombines TRBV28 with TRBJ1-6; TRBD1 agrees at 7 bases. Germline CDR1 MDHEN, CDR2 SYDVKM. This CDR3 is 15 amino acids long. Trimming removed 8 bases from V and 9 bases from J; junction bases left unmatched: 13. The CDR3 sequence: CASVDRDRGGSPLHF. Here the CDR3 DNA reads TGTGCCAGCGTCGACCGGGACAGAGGCGGTTCACCCCTCCACTTT.

Here the CDR3 DNA reads TGTGCCAGCAGTTTCCCTGGCTCCTACAATGAGCAGTTCTTC. Amino acid sequence: CASSFPGSYNEQFF. The V gene is TRBV28, the J gene TRBJ2-1; no firm D call. CDR1 MDHEN and CDR2 SYDVKM come from the germline V gene. CDR3 size: 14 residues. The V end was cut by 3 bases, the J end by 0 bases, with 6 bases between. Full variable domain (outside the CDR3, taken from reference TRBV28 and TRBJ2-1): DVKVTQSSRYLVKRTGEKVFLECVQDMDHENMFWYRQDPGLGLRLIYFSYDVKMKEKGDIPEGYSVSREKKERFSLILESASTNQTSMYLCASSFPGSYNEQFFGPGTRLTVL.

The chain uses TRBV29-1 and TRBJ1-1; D gene ambiguous. There are 13 residues in the CDR3. Per germline, CDR1 SQVTM and CDR2 ANQGSEA. In nucleotides, the CDR3 is TGCAGTCACGACCTGTTGCGAGACACTGAAGCTTTCTTT. It encodes CSHDLLRDTEAFF.

This CDR3 is CASRAEQGALNTEAFF. For the CDR3, the DNA is TGTGCCAGCAGGGCCGAACAGGGGGCCTTGAACACTGAAGCTTTCTTT. The V and J genes are TRBV28 and TRBJ1-1, with 9 bases identical to TRBD1. The CDR3 extends over 16 amino acids. Germline V lookup: CDR1 MDHEN, CDR2 SYDVKM. After removal of 6 bases from V and 0 bases from J, the junction contained 8 bases not matched to a gene.

The V gene is TRBV11-2, the J gene TRBJ2-3; possible D gene TRBD2, 6 bases. Per the germline V gene, CDR1 is SGHAT and CDR2 is FQNNGV. V lost 1 base, J lost 7 bases, and 12 bases lay in between. This CDR3 has 14 amino acids. The DNA of the CDR3 is TGTGCCAGCAGCTTAGTGGCGGGGTTGAATACGCAGTATTTT. It specifies CASSLVAGLNTQYF.

This rearrangement joins TRBV15 to TRBJ2-2, with D unclear. CDR3 size: 14 residues. Per germline, CDR1 LNHNV and CDR2 YYDKDF (reference sequence). The V end was cut by 0 bases, the J end by 4 bases, with 6 bases between. The CDR3 DNA sequence: TGTGCCACCAGCAGAGATAAGGGCACCGGGGAGCTGTTTTTT. Protein: CATSRDKGTGELFF.

V is TRBV9 and J is TRBJ2-6, with no clear D. Deletions cut 3 bases from V and 0 bases from J, with 13 bases between. The germline CDR1 and CDR2 sequences are SGDLS and YYNGEE. CDR3 length equals 17 residues. CDR3 sequence (DNA): TGTGCCAGCAGCGACGTGTCTACGAGCTCTGGGGCCAACGTCCTGACTTTC. It is translated as CASSDVSTSSGANVLTF.

The chain links TRBV6-1 to TRBJ2-7; D is uncertain. Germline V CDR1 and CDR2: MNHNS, SASEGT. The CDR3 spans 14 residues. V gave up 5 bases and J gave up 2 bases, with 13 bases separating them. CDR3 in DNA: TGTGCCAGCAGTTCAGATGTCTCGGCCTACGAGCAGTACTTC. It codes for CASSSDVSAYEQYF.

The chain has TRBV6-5 and TRBJ1-2; 7 bases align to TRBD1. Per germline, CDR1 MNHEY and CDR2 SVGAGI. V lost 5 bases to trimming and J lost 4 bases; unmatched junction nucleotides: 4. CDR3 length: 13 residues. The CDR3 sequence: CASSLDRVYGYTF. In nucleotides, the CDR3 is TGTGCCAGCAGTCTAGACAGGGTCTATGGCTACACCTTC.

The chain carries TRBV7-9 and TRBJ2-7; D is unresolved. The CDR3 is made up of 17 amino acids. Trimming left V 4 bases short and J 0 bases short, with 19 bases between. Germline CDR1 reads SEHNR; CDR2 reads FQNEAQ (reference sequence). CDR3 in DNA: TGTGCCAGCAGCTACCCAATGGGGTACCAGAGCTCCTACGAGCAGTACTTC. Its protein is CASSYPMGYQSSYEQYF.

The chain carries TRBV6-5 and TRBJ1-1, with D tentatively TRBD1 (6 bases). In germline, CDR1 is MNHEY, CDR2 SVGAGI. The length of the CDR3 is 15 residues. V was clipped by 4 bases and J by 3 bases, with 15 bases between them. CDR3 in amino acids: CASSSAGVLDTEAFF. DNA for the CDR3: TGTGCCAGCAGTTCGGCAGGGGTTTTGGACACTGAAGCTTTCTTT.

The rearrangement joins TRBV28 to TRBJ1-1; D is uncertain. The CDR3 contains 13 residues. V was trimmed by 2 bases and J by 5 bases, leaving 9 bases between them. Germline values: CDR1 MDHEN, CDR2 SYDVKM. As DNA, the CDR3 is TGTGCCAGCAGTTTAACGGCGCGGACTGAAGCTTTCTTT. Encoded protein: CASSLTARTEAFF.

The V call is TRBV7-4, the J call TRBJ2-7, with 7 bases that match TRBD1. In germline, CDR1 is SGHVT, CDR2 SQSDAQ. The CDR3 is 14 residues long. Trimming removed 3 bases from V and 7 bases from J; junction bases left unmatched: 9. The CDR3 sequence is CASSLGQYLREQYF. CDR3 coding DNA: TGTGCCAGCAGCTTGGGACAGTACCTTCGTGAGCAGTACTTC.

This rearrangement joins TRBV5-8 to TRBJ1-5; no clear D. This CDR3 is built from 15 residues. V lost 5 bases, J lost 0 bases, and 12 bases lay in between. The germline CDR1 and CDR2 sequences are SGHTS and YDEGEE. CDR3 loop: CASSLTTISNQPQHF. In DNA form, the CDR3 reads TGTGCCAGCAGTTTGACAACCATTAGCAATCAGCCCCAGCATTTT. Full variable domain (remainder filled in from reference TRBV5-8 and TRBJ1-5): EAGVTQSPTHLIKTRGQQATLRCSPISGHTSVYWYQQALGLGLQFLLWYDEGEERNRGNFPPRFSGRQFPNYSSELNVNALELEDSALYLCASSLTTISNQPQHFGDGTRLSIL.

This clone was counted between two and nine times. The chain joins TRBV7-9 to TRBJ2-1; 11 bases agree with TRBD1. The CDR3 is 14 amino acids. Germline assignment: CDR1 SEHNR and CDR2 FQNEAQ (reference sequence). The V gene end was trimmed by 6 bases and the J gene end by 8 bases; junction bases not matched to a gene: 6. CDR3 DNA sequence: TGTGCCAGCAGGGTGGACAGGGGGCTTGATGAGCAGTTCTTC. This encodes CASRVDRGLDEQFF. The full variable domain, with the rest looked up from reference TRBV7-9 and TRBJ2-1, is DTGVSQNPRHKITKRGQNVTFRCDPISEHNRLYWYRQTLGQGPEFLTYFQNEAQLEKSRLLSDRFSAERPKGSFSTLEIQRTEQGDSAMYLCASRVDRGLDEQFFGPGTRLTVL.

V gene TRBV28 combines with J gene TRBJ2-7; TRBD1 matches at 11 bases. The length of the CDR3 is 17 residues. Germline CDR1 reads MDHEN; CDR2 reads SYDVKM. The trim removed 6 bases at V and 2 bases at J, leaving 12 bases unmatched. The CDR3 coding sequence is TGTGCCAGCAGCTCGAAAACCGGGACAGGGGGAACCTACGAGCAGTACTTC. It encodes CASSSKTGTGGTYEQYF.

The count of this clone is one. The chain joins TRBV28 to TRBJ2-5; 8 nucleotides agree with TRBD1. Looked up from germline, CDR1 is MDHEN and CDR2 is SYDVKM. The CDR3 is 16 amino acids. V shed 4 bases and J 3 bases; nucleotides not matched to a gene: 10. The CDR3 loop is CASSSPGQESKETQYF. Written as DNA, the CDR3 is TGTGCCAGCAGTTCCCCGGGACAGGAGAGTAAAGAGACCCAGTACTTC.

This chain uses TRBV9 with TRBJ2-7; D remains ambiguous. Trimming stripped 4 bases from V and 2 bases from J, with 7 bases between. The CDR3 is 12 amino acids. CDR1 is SGDLS, CDR2 YYNGEE, per germline. The CDR3: CASSPDTYEQYF. The CDR3 nucleotides read TGTGCCAGCAGCCCCGACACCTACGAGCAGTACTTC. Together with reference TRBV9 and TRBJ2-7, the CDR3 gives the full variable domain: DSGVTQTPKHLITATGQRVTLRCSPRSGDLSVYWYQQSLDQGLQFLIQYYNGEERAKGNILERFSAQQFPDLHSELNLSSLELGDSALYFCASSPDTYEQYFGPGTRLTVT.